The source of this TCR beta chain is a study of radiotherapy plus CTLA-4 blockade in lung cancer. Study summary: With 31% of patients having disease control, objective responses were seen in about 19%. Study-level findings and limits: In blood, tumor-derived TCR clones expanded after radiotherapy plus ipilimumab. Response, reportedly, was best predicted by interferon-beta along with early blood T cell clone dynamics.

TCRdb's table, derived via immunoSEQ multiplex PCR, lists solely in-frame clones and lacks some. The sample carries over 100,000 clones, more than 65% recorded once. This CDR3 spans 17 amino acids. Germline CDR1 SGHDN, CDR2 FVKESK. Trimming left V 2 bases short and J 5 bases short, with 18 bases between. Points on this clone: What it binds is not known.

The clonotype comes from a human donor with non-small cell lung cancer that progressed on radiotherapy plus ipilimumab. Some clones in this sample may be carry-over from other donors' samples. The rearrangement joins TRBV14 to TRBJ2-2; possible D gene TRBD1, 6 bases. Sequenced material: peripheral blood, taken from a patient treated with radiotherapy plus ipilimumab. CDR3 region: CASSQTWGQGLTGELFF. The CDR3 nucleotides are TGTGCCAGCAGCCAAACCTGGGGCCAGGGGTTGACCGGGGAGCTGTTTTTT. Full variable domain (outside the CDR3, taken from reference TRBV14 and TRBJ2-2): EAGVTQFPSHSVIEKGQTVTLRCDPISGHDNLYWYRRVMGKEIKFLLHFVKESKQDESGMPNNRFLAERTGGTYSTLKVQPAELEDSGVYFCASSQTWGQGLTGELFFGEGSRLTVL.